This T cell receptor (beta chain) comes out of a study of CD8+CD57+ T cells in acquired aplastic anemia. For the study at large: Sorted CD4+ and CD8+ cells gave a mean 3.2 ug DNA, range roughly 0.18 to 27.4 ug.

The template used for profiling TCR beta VDJ and CDR3 was genomic DNA. TCRdb called the reads again in MiXCR, with one record for every CDR3 protein. The table lists 190,000 or so distinct CDR3 sequences, roughly half of them singletons. Germline V gene data show CDR1 as SNHLY and CDR2 as FYNNEI. There are 14 residues in the CDR3. With V trimmed by 6 bases and J by 4 bases, 6 bases remained unmatched. Patients who underwent sequencing had shown CD8+CD57+ cell expansion by flow cytometry. Severe acquired aplastic anemia affected all patients. The chain uses TRBV2 and TRBJ2-1; TRBD1 aligns across 7 bases. This sequence originates from a human donor with aplastic anemia. What was sequenced was sorted CD4+, CD8+, or CD8+CD57+ T cells (not recorded which) from PBMCs. CDR3 nucleotide sequence: TGTGCCAGCAGCGACAGGGCCTTATACAATGAGCAGTTCTTC. Encoded protein: CASSDRALYNEQFF.